The 21 T cell receptor beta chains listed next were all sequenced from one sample in a study of blood T cell repertoires in COVID-19. Sequencing was performed with immunoSEQ multiplex PCR; in TCRdb, only in-frame clones are kept and a portion is missing. Here the sample spans under 150,000 clones, 80% to 90% being singletons. The sequenced sample was peripheral blood. The origin of the receptors is a woman aged 50 to 60 with acute or convalescent COVID-19.

V is TRBV27 and J is TRBJ1-6, with a tentative D call TRBD1 (6 bases). Germline loops: CDR1 MNHEY, CDR2 SMNVEV (reference sequence). The V end was cut by 5 bases, the J end by 0 bases, with 17 bases between. The length of the CDR3 is 18 residues. DNA of the CDR3: TGTGCCAGCAGTACTCTCCGGACAGCGAGCTCCTATAATTCACCCCTCCACTTT. This encodes CASSTLRTASSYNSPLHF.

The chain recombines TRBV5-4 with TRBJ1-2; possible D gene TRBD1, 5 bases. V was clipped by 4 bases and J by 3 bases, with 16 bases between them. In germline, CDR1 is SGHNT, CDR2 YYREEE (reference sequence). The CDR3 extends over 15 amino acids. The DNA of the CDR3 is TGTGCCAGCAGCGAAGGGACGCCGGGGGACTATGGCTACACCTTC. Translation gives CASSEGTPGDYGYTF.

The chain is built from TRBV4-3 and TRBJ2-5, with TRBD1 identical over 7 bases. Trimming removed 2 bases from V and 4 bases from J; junction bases left unmatched: 1. Per germline, CDR1 LGHNA and CDR2 YSLEER. The CDR3 extends over 13 amino acids. CDR3: CASSQNRGETQYF. CDR3 in DNA: TGCGCCAGCAGCCAAAACAGGGGAGAGACCCAGTACTTC.

The J gene is TRBJ2-2, the V gene TRBV18; TRBD2 matches at 10 bases. CDR3 size: 14 residues. CDR1 KGHSH and CDR2 LQKENI come from the germline V gene. V gave up 6 bases and J gave up 9 bases; unmatched junction bases: 7. The CDR3: CASSFGLAERELFF. The CDR3, as DNA: TGTGCCAGCTCGTTCGGACTAGCGGAGAGGGAGCTGTTTTTT.

The J gene is TRBJ1-2, the V gene TRBV19; D unclear. The CDR3 totals 16 residues. Germline V lookup: CDR1 LNHDA, CDR2 SQIVND (reference sequence). The germline V and J ends were trimmed by 7 bases and 2 bases, with 20 bases remaining between them. CDR3 amino acids: CASKNSREPFNYGYTF. CDR3 bases: TGTGCCAGTAAAAACTCCCGGGAGCCCTTCAACTATGGCTACACCTTC.

V usage is TRBV6-2 or TRBV6-3 and J usage is TRBJ1-2; D unclear. From germline, CDR1 is MNHEY and CDR2 SVGEGT. CDR3 length equals 16 residues. Trimming took 0 bases from V and 3 from J, leaving 14 bases between them. The DNA of the CDR3 is TGTGCCAGCAGTTACTCCGTTGGAGCGTCCGACTATGGCTACACCTTC. Amino acids: CASSYSVGASDYGYTF.

This clone showed up just once. V is TRBV7-3 and J is TRBJ1-6, with no clear D. The CDR3 sequence is 13 residues long. From germline, CDR1 is SGHTA and CDR2 FQGTGA. The V end lost 2 bases, the J end lost 7 bases, and 6 bases lay between the germline ends. CDR3 in DNA: TGTGCCAGCAGCTTAGGGAGCAATTCACCCCTCCACTTT. Amino acid sequence: CASSLGSNSPLHF.

This chain connects TRBV7-3 to TRBJ1-6; TRBD1 matches at 7 bases. Per the germline V gene, CDR1 is SGHTA and CDR2 is FQGTGA. The CDR3 covers 14 residues. The trim removed 6 bases at V and 6 bases at J, leaving 5 bases unmatched. The CDR3 nucleotides read TGTGCCAGCAGTACCGGGACAGCTAATTCACCCCTCCACTTT. Residues: CASSTGTANSPLHF.

This chain joins TRBV18 and TRBJ2-7; 9 bases fit TRBD1. Germline V gene data show CDR1 as KGHSH and CDR2 as LQKENI. Trimming cost V 6 bases and J 2 bases; bases outside gene matches: 8. The CDR3 is 15 residues long. CDR3 in amino acids: CASSESGTGTYEQYF. CDR3 in DNA: TGTGCCAGCTCGGAATCCGGGACAGGGACCTACGAGCAGTACTTC.

V is TRBV5-1 and J is TRBJ2-1, with 9 bases fitting TRBD1. With V trimmed by 4 bases and J by 1 base, 6 bases remained unmatched. The CDR3 extends over 16 amino acids. The germline CDR1 and CDR2 sequences are SGHRS and YFSETQ. CDR3 sequence (DNA): TGCGCCAGCAGCGTTGGTGGACAGGGGTCCTACAATGAGCAGTTCTTC. This gives the protein CASSVGGQGSYNEQFF.

This clone was detected only a few times. J is TRBJ1-1 and V is TRBV7-9, with D possibly TRBD1 on 5 matching bases. The CDR3 length is 15 residues. Per germline, CDR1 SEHNR and CDR2 FQNEAQ (reference sequence). Trimming took 4 bases from V and 0 from J, leaving 12 bases between them. The chain's CDR3 is CASSSDTSLNTEAFF. The CDR3 coding sequence is TGTGCCAGCAGCTCGGACACTTCCCTGAACACTGAAGCTTTCTTT.

V usage is TRBV19 and J usage is TRBJ2-1; weak D call: TRBD2 (7 bases). Germline CDR1 is LNHDA and CDR2 is SQIVND (reference sequence). The CDR3 spans 15 residues. Trimming removed 2 bases at V and 5 bases at J, with 13 bases between. CDR3 region: CASSIRRGGNNEQFF. As DNA, the CDR3 is TGTGCCAGTAGTATAAGGAGGGGGGGTAACAATGAGCAGTTCTTC.

This clone was seen only once. This chain connects TRBV12-3 or TRBV12-4 to TRBJ1-2, with a tentative D call TRBD1 (5 bases). Trimming took 3 bases from V and 8 from J, leaving 13 bases between them. The CDR3 runs 13 residues. Here the CDR3 DNA reads TGTGCCAGCAGTTTTTTGGACACAAAGGGCTACACCTTC. It is translated as CASSFLDTKGYTF.

In its sample, this clone was seen once. The rearrangement links TRBV10-3 to TRBJ1-5; D call uncertain. Trimming pared 2 bases from V and 3 bases from J, leaving 5 bases between. The CDR3 contains 13 residues. Germline CDR1 is ENHRY and CDR2 is SYGVKD. The CDR3 DNA reads TGTGCCATCAGTGAGGACACCAATCAGCCCCAGCATTTT. Translation: CAISEDTNQPQHF.

V and J are TRBV27 and TRBJ2-7; 7 bases agree with TRBD1. Germline-derived CDR1 and CDR2 are MNHEY and SMNVEV (reference sequence). CDR3 length: 14 amino acids. The trim removed 6 bases at V and 2 bases at J, leaving 7 bases unmatched. CDR3 sequence (DNA): TGTGCCAGCAGCCCCCCAGGGGGTGCCTACGAGCAGTACTTC. Protein sequence: CASSPPGGAYEQYF.

This rearrangement joins TRBV4-3 to TRBJ1-6; 10 nucleotides align to TRBD1. The length of the CDR3 is 14 residues. Looked up from germline, CDR1 is LGHNA and CDR2 is YSLEER. J was trimmed by 7 bases and V by 6 bases; bases with no gene match: 3. The CDR3 spells CASRKGQGNSPLHF. In DNA, the CDR3 is TGCGCCAGCAGAAAGGGACAGGGGAATTCACCCCTCCACTTT.

V is TRBV10-3 and J is TRBJ1-2; 9 nucleotides line up with TRBD1. V lost 2 bases to trimming and J lost 4 bases; unmatched junction nucleotides: 5. Per germline, CDR1 ENHRY and CDR2 SYGVKD. The CDR3 is made up of 15 amino acids. The CDR3 is CAISEPGQGVYGYTF. The CDR3 nucleotides are TGTGCCATCAGTGAGCCGGGACAGGGTGTCTATGGCTACACCTTC.

The chain has TRBV14 and TRBJ1-1; 8 bases line up with TRBD1. V dropped 1 base and J dropped 11; count of bases not matched to a gene: 15. CDR1 SGHDN and CDR2 FVKESK come from the germline V gene. The CDR3 length is 16 residues. CDR3 sequence reads: CASSQVGNTGGSIAFF. The CDR3 bases are TGTGCCAGCAGCCAAGTCGGAAACACAGGGGGGAGTATTGCTTTCTTT. The full variable domain, with the rest looked up from reference TRBV14 and TRBJ1-1, is EAGVTQFPSHSVIEKGQTVTLRCDPISGHDNLYWYRRVMGKEIKFLLHFVKESKQDESGMPNNRFLAERTGGTYSTLKVQPAELEDSGVYFCASSQVGNTGGSIAFFGQGTRLTVV.

The CDR3: CASSEQGNTEAFF. The CDR3 DNA sequence: TGTGCCAGCAGTGAACAGGGGAACACTGAAGCTTTCTTT. V and J are TRBV6-1 and TRBJ1-1; TRBD1 might be the D (5 bases). This CDR3 is 13 amino acids long. From germline, CDR1 is MNHNS and CDR2 SASEGT. Trimming pared 2 bases from V and 1 base from J, leaving 5 bases between.

The rearrangement links TRBV7-3 to TRBJ1-2, with 7 bases that match TRBD1. The junction had 4 bases not matched to a gene; V was cut back by 6 bases and J by 3 bases. CDR3 length: 13 amino acids. Per germline, CDR1 SGHTA and CDR2 FQGTGA. The CDR3 here is CASSRGGDYGYTF. CDR3 DNA: TGTGCCAGCAGTCGAGGGGGCGACTATGGCTACACCTTC.

The chain couples TRBV4-1 to TRBJ2-3, with 9 bases lining up with TRBD1. The CDR3 is 16 amino acids. Germline CDR1 is MGHRA and CDR2 is YSYEKL. V lost 0 bases to trimming and J lost 4 bases; unmatched junction nucleotides: 5. The CDR3 sequence is CASSQDVGQGSDTQYF. The DNA for the CDR3 is TGCGCCAGCAGCCAAGATGTAGGACAGGGGTCAGATACGCAGTATTTT.